The text below deals with one TCR beta chain. V lost 5 bases, J lost 2 bases, and 12 bases lay in between. The CDR3 runs 15 residues. CDR1 MNHNS and CDR2 SASEGT come from the germline V gene. This entry belongs to a study of cytomegalovirus exposure and HLA in healthy donors. PCR used 60 Vbeta primers and 13 Jbeta primers. The assay was immunoSEQ multiplex PCR, and TCRdb's table has in-frame clones only and misses some. The table shows about 100,000 clones, with 74% occurring only once. This chain connects TRBV6-1 to TRBJ2-2; D perhaps matches TRBD2 (6 bases). Sequenced sample: PBMCs. The TCR originated in a man aged 50-59 years in good health and CMV-seropositive. The CDR3: CASSTPGSNTGELFF. The CDR3 region has the DNA TGTGCCAGCAGTACCCCCGGGAGTAACACCGGGGAGCTGTTTTTT.